These T cell receptor beta chains were read from a single sample in a study of T cells in Graves' hyperthyroidism and ophthalmopathy. TCRdb re-analysed the multiplex PCR reads in MiXCR, keeping a single row per CDR3 protein. This table holds around 300,000 distinct CDR3 sequences, more than 11% found once. The sequenced sample consisted of blood. The receptors shown here come from a woman under 40 with Graves' hyperthyroidism. The CDR3 runs from the conserved cysteine through the conserved F or W. A D gene is named only where the DNA matches it firmly. Clone size, where shown, is once, few, many, or a class for clones that have expanded.

TRBJ2-1 - TRBV28 many TGTGCCAGCAGTTTAGGGCATCCCGGTGAGCAGTTCTTC CASSLGHPGEQFF
TRBJ2-7 TRBD1 TRBV30 - TGTGCCTGGAGAGGACAGGAGAGCTCCTACGAGCAGTACTTC CAWRGQESSYEQYF
TRBJ2-1 TRBD2 TRBV24-1 - TGTGCCAAAACTAGCGTCTCCTACAATGAGCAGTTCTTC CAKTSVSYNEQFF
TRBJ2-1 TRBD2 TRBV7-3 few TGTGCCAGCAGCTTAATGGGACTAGCGGGAGTGGGCGAGCAGTTCTTC CASSLMGLAGVGEQFF
TRBJ2-7 TRBD1 TRBV6-1 many TGTGCCAGCAGTGAATCGGACCCTCGGGACAGGGGTCTCTACGAGCAGTACTTC CASSESDPRDRGLYEQYF
TRBJ2-7 - TRBV14 few TGTGCCAGCAGCCCCAGCTGGGGCTACGAGCAGTACTTC CASSPSWGYEQYF
TRBJ1-5 - TRBV20-1 many TGCAGTGCCGGGAACTCGGGATACGGTGGACTCAATCAGCCCCAGCATTTT CSAGNSGYGGLNQPQHF
TRBJ1-2 - TRBV6-9 - TGTGCCAGCAGTTCCCGACAGGATTCCTCCTATGGCTACACCTTC CASSSRQDSSYGYTF
TRBJ1-6 - TRBV5-5 - TGTGCCAGCAGCTTGGTATGGCCAGTTTCACCCCTCCACTTT CASSLVWPVSPLHF
TRBJ2-5 TRBD1 TRBV5-6 - TGTGCCAGCAAGGGAGGGGACAGGGGTCTTACCTTGGGCCTAGAGACCCAGTACTTC CASKGGDRGLTLGLETQYF
TRBJ1-5 - TRBV10-3 many TGTGCCATCAGTGATTCGATGGGAGCAGGGCAGCCCCAGCATTTT CAISDSMGAGQPQHF
TRBJ2-7 TRBD2 TRBV4-2 - TGTGCCAGCAGCCAAGATTGGCTAGCGGGAGGCAACGAGCAGTACTTC CASSQDWLAGGNEQYF
TRBJ1-1 - TRBV5-1 - TGCGCCAGCAGTCAAAGGGCGGGGACTGAAGCTTTCTTT CASSQRAGTEAFF
TRBJ2-7 - TRBV6-2/TRBV6-3 few TGTGCCAGCAGTTCTCTGGGGGCTACCTCCTCCTACGAGCAGTACTTC CASSSLGATSSYEQYF
TRBJ1-6 - TRBV18 - TGTGCCAGCTCACCCGGGGCAGAAAATTCACCCCTCCACTTT CASSPGAENSPLHF
TRBJ2-7 - TRBV20-1 many TGCAGTGCTAGCCCCAACGACCCCGGGAAAAGCTCCTACGAGCAGTACTTC CSASPNDPGKSSYEQYF
TRBJ2-7 - TRBV3-2 - TGTGCCAGCAGCCAAGATCTCCCTCGCCTGGGGGAGCAGTACTTC CASSQDLPRLGEQYF
TRBJ2-7 TRBD2 TRBV9 few TGTGCCAGCAGCGTAGATGGACTAGCGTCAAACGAGCAGTACTTC CASSVDGLASNEQYF
TRBJ1-1 TRBD1 TRBV29-1 many TGCAGCGTGGACAGGGGAGCCACTGAAGCTTTCTTT CSVDRGATEAFF
TRBJ2-7 TRBD1 TRBV27 - TGTGCCAGCAGTTCTACCACTTGGGCGCAGGGGGCCTACGAGCAGTACTTC CASSSTTWAQGAYEQYF
TRBJ2-7 - TRBV18 many TGTGCCAGCTCCGACCACACTAGCTCGGGGCGTGAGCAGTACTTC CASSDHTSSGREQYF
TRBJ1-1 TRBD1 TRBV2 many TGTGCCACAGGGGCCGGGACAGGGGGCTCTGAAGCTTTCTTT CATGAGTGGSEAFF
TRBJ2-2 - TRBV7-9 few TGTGCCAGCAGCTTGGACTCCATTTGGTCGAACACCGGGGAGCTGTTTTTT CASSLDSIWSNTGELFF